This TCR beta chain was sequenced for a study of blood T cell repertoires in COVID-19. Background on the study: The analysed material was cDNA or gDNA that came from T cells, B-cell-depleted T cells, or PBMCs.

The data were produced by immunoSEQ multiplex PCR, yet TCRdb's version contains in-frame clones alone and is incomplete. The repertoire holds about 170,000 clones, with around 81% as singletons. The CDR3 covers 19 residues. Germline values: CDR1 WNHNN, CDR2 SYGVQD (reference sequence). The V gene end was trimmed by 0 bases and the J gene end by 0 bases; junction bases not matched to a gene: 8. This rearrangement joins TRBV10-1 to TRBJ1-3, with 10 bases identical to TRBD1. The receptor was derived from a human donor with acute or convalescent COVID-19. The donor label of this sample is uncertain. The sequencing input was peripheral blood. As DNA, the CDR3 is TGCGCCAGCAGTGAGTCGCCCGGGACAGGGGCCGGCTCTGGAAACACCATATATTTT. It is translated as CASSESPGTGAGSGNTIYF.